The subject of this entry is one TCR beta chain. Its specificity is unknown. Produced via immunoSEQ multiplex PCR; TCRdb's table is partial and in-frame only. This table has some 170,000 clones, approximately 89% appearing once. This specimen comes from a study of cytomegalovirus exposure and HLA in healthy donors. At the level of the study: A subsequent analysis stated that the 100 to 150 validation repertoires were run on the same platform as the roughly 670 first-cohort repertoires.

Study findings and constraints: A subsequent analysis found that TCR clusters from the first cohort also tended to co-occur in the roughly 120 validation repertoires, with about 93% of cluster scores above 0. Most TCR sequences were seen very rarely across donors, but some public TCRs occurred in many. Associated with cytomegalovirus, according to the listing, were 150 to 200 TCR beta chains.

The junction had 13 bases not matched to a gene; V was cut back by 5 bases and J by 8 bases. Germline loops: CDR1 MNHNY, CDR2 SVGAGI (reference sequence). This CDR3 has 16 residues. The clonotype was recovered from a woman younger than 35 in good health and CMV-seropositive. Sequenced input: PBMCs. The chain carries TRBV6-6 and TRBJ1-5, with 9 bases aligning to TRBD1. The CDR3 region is CASSRLNRGPYEPQHF. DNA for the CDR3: TGTGCCAGCAGTCGACTTAACAGGGGGCCTTATGAGCCCCAGCATTTT.